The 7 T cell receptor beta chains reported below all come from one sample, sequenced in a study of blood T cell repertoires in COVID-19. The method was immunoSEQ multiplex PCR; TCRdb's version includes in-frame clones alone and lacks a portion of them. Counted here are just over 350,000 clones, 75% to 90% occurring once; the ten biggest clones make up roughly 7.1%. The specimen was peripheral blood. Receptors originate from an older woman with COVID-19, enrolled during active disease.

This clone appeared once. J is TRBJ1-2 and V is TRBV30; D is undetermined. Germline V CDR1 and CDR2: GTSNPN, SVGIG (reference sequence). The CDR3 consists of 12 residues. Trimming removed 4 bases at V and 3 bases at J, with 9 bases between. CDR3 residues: CAWKPVDYGYTF. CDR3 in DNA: TGTGCCTGGAAACCGGTGGACTATGGCTACACCTTC.

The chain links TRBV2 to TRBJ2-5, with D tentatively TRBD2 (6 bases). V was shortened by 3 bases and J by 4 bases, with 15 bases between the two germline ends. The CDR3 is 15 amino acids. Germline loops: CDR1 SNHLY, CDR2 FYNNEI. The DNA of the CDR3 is TGTGCCAGCAGTGAGGAGGGTAGGGGCGGAGAGACCCAGTACTTC. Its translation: CASSEEGRGGETQYF. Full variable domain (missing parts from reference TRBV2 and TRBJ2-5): EPEVTQTPSHQVTQMGQEVILRCVPISNHLYFYWYRQILGQKVEFLVSFYNNEISEKSEIFDDQFSVERPDGSNFTLKIRSTKLEDSAMYFCASSEEGRGGETQYFGPGTRLLVL.

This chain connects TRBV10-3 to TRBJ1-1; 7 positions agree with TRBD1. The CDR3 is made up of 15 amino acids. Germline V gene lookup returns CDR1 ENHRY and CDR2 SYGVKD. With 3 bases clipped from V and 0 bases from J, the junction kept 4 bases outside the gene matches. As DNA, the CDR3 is TGTGCCATCAGTGATCCGGGACAGATGAACACTGAAGCTTTCTTT. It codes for CAISDPGQMNTEAFF.

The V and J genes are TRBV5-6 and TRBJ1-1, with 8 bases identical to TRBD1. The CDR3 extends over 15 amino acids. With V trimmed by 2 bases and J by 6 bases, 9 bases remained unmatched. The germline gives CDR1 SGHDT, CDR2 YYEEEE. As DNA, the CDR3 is TGTGCCAGCAGCTTCGGGACAGGTCAGGGTTCTGAAGCTTTCTTT. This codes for CASSFGTGQGSEAFF. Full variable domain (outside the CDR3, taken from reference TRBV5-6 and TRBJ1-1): DAGVTQSPTHLIKTRGQQVTLRCSPKSGHDTVSWYQQALGQGPQFIFQYYEEEERQRGNFPDRFSGHQFPNYSSELNVNALLLGDSALYLCASSFGTGQGSEAFFGQGTRLTVV.

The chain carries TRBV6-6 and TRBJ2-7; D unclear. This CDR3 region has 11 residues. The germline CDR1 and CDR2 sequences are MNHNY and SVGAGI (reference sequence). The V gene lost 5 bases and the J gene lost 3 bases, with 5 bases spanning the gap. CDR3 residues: CASSPHYEQYF. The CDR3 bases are TGTGCCAGCAGTCCCCACTACGAGCAGTACTTC.

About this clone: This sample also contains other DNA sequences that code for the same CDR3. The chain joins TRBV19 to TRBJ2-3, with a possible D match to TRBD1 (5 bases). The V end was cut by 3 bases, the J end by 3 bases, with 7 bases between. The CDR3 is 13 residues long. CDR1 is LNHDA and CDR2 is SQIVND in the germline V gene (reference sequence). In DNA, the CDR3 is TGTGCCAGTAGTATGCAGGGTACAGATACGCAGTATTTT. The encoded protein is CASSMQGTDTQYF.

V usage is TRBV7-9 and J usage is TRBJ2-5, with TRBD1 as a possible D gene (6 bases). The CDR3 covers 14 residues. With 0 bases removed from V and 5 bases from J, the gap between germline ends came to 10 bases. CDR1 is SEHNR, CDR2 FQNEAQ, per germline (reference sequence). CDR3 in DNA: TGTGCCAGCAGCTTAGCGGGGGCGGCGGAGACCCAGTACTTC. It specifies CASSLAGAAETQYF.